This T cell receptor beta chain was found in a study of shared clonotypes between healthy human individuals. The repertoire was sequenced with immunoSEQ multiplex PCR; TCRdb's copy has only in-frame clones and lacks some. The table lists roughly 500,000 clones, around 74% of them singletons. V lost 4 bases, J lost 2 bases, and 5 bases stayed unmatched. This CDR3 is built from 14 residues. CDR1 is SGHNT, CDR2 YYREEE, per germline (reference sequence). This clone was seen a few times. Sequencing used PBMCs. The receptor was isolated from a woman aged 40 to 50 in good health. Some clones in this sample may be carry-over from other donors' samples. This chain links TRBV5-4 with TRBJ1-2, with 7 bases matching TRBD1. CDR3 amino acids: CASSAGQLNYGYTF. CDR3 nucleotides: TGTGCCAGCAGCGCGGGACAGTTAAACTATGGCTACACCTTC.